This T cell receptor beta chain was obtained from a study of vaccination and CD4 T cells after COVID-19. In the study overall: Four females and six males made up the convalescents, with two Hispanic. Investigators stimulated cells with overlapping spike peptides drawn from SARS-CoV-2, HCoV-NL63, HCoV-OC43 and HCoV-229E.

Oncomine TCR Beta short-read sequencing was applied to DNA from cultured CD4+ T cells. Each CDR3 protein is one row after TCRdb ran MiXCR on the PCR reads. The sample gives 25,000 to 30,000 distinct CDR3 sequences, roughly 38% of which show up once; roughly 3.5% is in the top ten. Study outcomes and limitations: The median number of SARS-CoV-2-reactive clonotypes increased from approximately 23 to 38, a change that did not reach significance.

Sample time point: late sampling 161 to 241 days after vaccination in a few convalescent patients. Documented treatment: roughly nine-day PBMC culture with coronavirus spike peptide pools or control peptides (ViraFEST assay). Under the ViraFEST approach, antigen-specific T cells were expanded with peptide pools and TCRs subsequently sequenced. The CDR3 spans 15 residues. With V trimmed by 4 bases and J by 4 bases, 9 bases remained unmatched. CDR1 is SGHAT, CDR2 FQNNGV, per germline. A word on this clonotype: Its antigen is as yet unknown.

The chain joins TRBV11-2 to TRBJ2-5; 7 bases line up with TRBD1. The sequence came from a human donor who had recovered from COVID-19. This specimen consisted of CD4+ T cells from blood, cultured in vitro, obtained about 7 months after SARS-CoV-2 vaccination. CDR3 region: CASSSVTGVSETQYF. The CDR3 DNA reads as TGTGCCAGCAGCTCAGTAACAGGGGTTTCAGAGACCCAGTACTTC.